Following are 7 T cell receptor beta chains from one sample sequenced in a study of T cell repertoires in ileal Crohn's disease. Using immunoSEQ multiplex PCR, the repertoire was profiled, and TCRdb retains in-frame clones only, with some absent. This table holds approximately 14,000 clones, around 85% found once. Described time point: inflamed ileum from the surgical specimen. Material for sequencing was ileal tissue. The origin of the receptors is an adult with Crohn's disease.

The gene calls are TRBV29-1 and TRBJ2-2, with a tentative D call TRBD2 (5 bases). V lost 7 bases to trimming and J lost 0 bases, with 12 bases between them. This CDR3 region has 14 residues. The germline gives CDR1 SQVTM, CDR2 ANQGSEA. As DNA, the CDR3 is TGCAGCGGAAATCGGGGTCCGAACACCGGGGAGCTGTTTTTT. It yields the protein CSGNRGPNTGELFF.

This chain connects TRBV5-1 to TRBJ2-7; possible D gene TRBD1, 6 bases. CDR3 length: 16 amino acids. From germline, CDR1 is SGHRS and CDR2 YFSETQ. Trimming removed 0 bases at V and 7 bases at J, with 20 bases between. The CDR3 bases are TGCGCCAGCAGCTTGGCCTCGTCAGGGGCATCGGGTGAGCAGTACTTC. Protein product: CASSLASSGASGEQYF.

This clone occurred once. The rearrangement links TRBV30 to TRBJ2-5; tentatively, D is TRBD2 (7 bases). This CDR3 spans 15 amino acids. V shed 0 bases and J shed 1 base, with 12 bases lying between them. Germline V gene lookup returns CDR1 GTSNPN and CDR2 SVGIG (reference sequence). The CDR3 is CAWSVRGGAQETQYF. The CDR3 DNA reads TGTGCCTGGAGTGTAAGAGGGGGGGCCCAAGAGACCCAGTACTTC.

The gene calls are TRBV18 and TRBJ1-1; D remains unclear. The ends were cut back, 2 bases at V and 1 base at J, with 5 bases in the middle. This CDR3 contains 13 residues. Per germline, CDR1 KGHSH and CDR2 LQKENI. The CDR3 reads CASSPSGNTEAFF. CDR3 DNA sequence: TGTGCCAGCTCACCATCGGGGAACACTGAAGCTTTCTTT.

This clone was seen a single time. CDR3 region: CASSSYSGTNEQFF. CDR3 sequence (DNA): TGTGCCAGCTCATCTTATTCCGGGACCAATGAGCAGTTCTTC. The chain employs TRBV18 and TRBJ2-1; D is possibly TRBD1 or TRBD2 (5 bases each). V lost 5 bases and J lost 6, with 14 bases in between. From germline, CDR1 is KGHSH and CDR2 LQKENI. This CDR3 is 14 amino acids long.

The chain carries TRBV25-1 and TRBJ1-2; D perhaps matches TRBD1 (6 bases). The germline V gene has CDR1 MGHDK and CDR2 SYGVNS. The CDR3 loop spans 14 amino acids. Trimming took 6 bases from V and 5 from J, leaving 16 bases between them. The CDR3 DNA reads TGTGCCAGCAGGGGGGCGGGGCCCCTGTATGGCTACACCTTC. Its protein is CASRGAGPLYGYTF.

The chain uses TRBV6-1 and TRBJ1-5; no clear D. The CDR3 has 13 amino acids. Germline values: CDR1 MNHNS, CDR2 SASEGT. The ends were cut back, 4 bases at V and 5 bases at J, with 9 bases in the middle. CDR3 bases: TGTGCCAGCAGTGCCGCGATGGATCAGCCCCAGCATTTT. Translated: CASSAAMDQPQHF.